The 13 T cell receptor beta chains presented below share a single source sample, sequenced in a study of shared clonotypes between healthy human individuals. The table came from immunoSEQ multiplex PCR; TCRdb's copy has only in-frame clones and leaves some out. This sample has some 1 million clones, with 65% to 75% found just once. The sample comprised memory CD4+ T cells sorted from blood. Regarding subset: CD45RA-negative fraction. Receptor source: a man younger than 35 in good health.

The chain recombines TRBV29-1 with TRBJ2-1; TRBD2 agrees at 11 bases. The V and J ends lost 4 bases and 5 bases, in that order; junction bases with no gene match: 7. Germline V CDR1 and CDR2: SQVTM, ANQGSEA. The CDR3 totals 15 residues. Written as DNA, the CDR3 is TGCAGCGTTGCCGTAGCGGGAGGGCCAGACAATGAGCAGTTCTTC. It is translated as CSVAVAGGPDNEQFF.

CDR3 residues: CASSLMGGTEAFF. In nucleotides, the CDR3 is TGTGCCAGCAGTTTAATGGGTGGCACTGAAGCTTTCTTT. The chain recombines TRBV28 with TRBJ1-1; no reliable D call. The CDR3 has 13 residues. Germline-derived CDR1 and CDR2 are MDHEN and SYDVKM. The V end was cut by 2 bases, the J end by 4 bases, with 8 bases between. The whole variable domain, remainder taken from reference TRBV28 and TRBJ1-1, is DVKVTQSSRYLVKRTGEKVFLECVQDMDHENMFWYRQDPGLGLRLIYFSYDVKMKEKGDIPEGYSVSREKKERFSLILESASTNQTSMYLCASSLMGGTEAFFGQGTRLTVV.

The chain is built from TRBV28 and TRBJ1-2; D gene unclear. The length of the CDR3 is 15 residues. Trimming left V 3 bases short and J 2 bases short, with 13 bases between. CDR1 is MDHEN, CDR2 SYDVKM, per germline. The CDR3 DNA is TGTGCCAGCAGTTTTTTCGGATTATCCAACTATGGCTACACCTTC. Encoded protein: CASSFFGLSNYGYTF.

DNA of the CDR3: TGTGCCAGCGCTGGGGGGAAAAACATTCAGTACTTC. Translating it yields CASAGGKNIQYF. The rearrangement uses TRBV28 and TRBJ2-4; D might be TRBD2 (6 bases). V was shortened by 8 bases and J by 4 bases, with 9 bases between the two germline ends. The germline V gene has CDR1 MDHEN and CDR2 SYDVKM. The CDR3 consists of 12 residues.

The chain links TRBV7-9 to TRBJ2-7; perhaps D is TRBD1 or TRBD2 (5 bases each). The germline V gene has CDR1 SEHNR and CDR2 FQNEAQ (reference sequence). The CDR3 has 14 amino acids. Trimming left V 5 bases short and J 2 bases short, with 13 bases between. Here the CDR3 reads CASSPGTEAYEQYF. In DNA form, the CDR3 reads TGTGCCAGCAGCCCCGGGACCGAAGCCTACGAGCAGTACTTC.

This chain connects TRBV30 to TRBJ1-6; unclear D gene. The germline CDR1 and CDR2 sequences are GTSNPN and SVGIG (reference sequence). Trimming pared 3 bases from V and 12 bases from J, leaving 12 bases between. This CDR3 comprises 12 residues. CDR3 loop: CAWRDSSRPLHF. The CDR3 nucleotides are TGTGCCTGGAGAGACTCCTCTAGACCCCTCCACTTT.

The chain employs TRBV6-6 and TRBJ2-1, with D tentatively TRBD1 (9 bases). This CDR3 is built from 16 residues. V was shortened by 11 bases and J by 8 bases, with 28 bases between the two germline ends. The germline CDR1 and CDR2 sequences are MNHNY and SVGAGI (reference sequence). CDR3 protein: CAACRAGGRQGDEQFF. The CDR3 DNA reads TGTGCCGCCTGTCGTGCGGGAGGTCGACAGGGGGATGAGCAGTTCTTC.

The rearrangement joins TRBV30 to TRBJ1-2; unclear D gene. Looked up from germline, CDR1 is GTSNPN and CDR2 is SVGIG (reference sequence). V gave up 4 bases and J gave up 0 bases, with 15 bases separating them. The CDR3 is 15 residues long. For the CDR3, the DNA is TGTGCCTGGATATCCGGTCAGCGATCTAACTATGGCTACACCTTC. It encodes CAWISGQRSNYGYTF.

Of note for this clone: The junction departs from the called germline gene at one end, perhaps through a read error. The rearrangement joins TRBV7-7 to TRBJ2-7; 10 bases line up with TRBD1. The CDR3 loop spans 14 amino acids. Germline CDR1 is SSHAT and CDR2 is FNYEAQ (reference sequence). This chain's CDR3 is CASSPGTGVVEQYF. The CDR3 nucleotides are TGTGCTAGCAGCCCCGGGACAGGGGTTGTCGAGCAGTACTTC.

The genes are TRBV7-3 and TRBJ1-3, with D possibly TRBD1 on 5 matching bases. V lost 5 bases and J lost 0, with 14 bases in between. Per the germline V gene, CDR1 is SGHTA and CDR2 is FQGTGA. This CDR3 region has 16 residues. The CDR3 here is CASSEGQPDSGNTIYF. In DNA form, the CDR3 reads TGTGCCAGCAGCGAGGGGCAGCCTGACTCTGGAAACACCATATATTTT.

The V and J genes are TRBV29-1 and TRBJ1-1; the match to TRBD1 covers 9 bases. Germline V gene lookup returns CDR1 SQVTM and CDR2 ANQGSEA. There are 11 residues in the CDR3. Losses at the gene ends were 8 bases for V and 7 bases for J; bases not matched to a gene: 5. In DNA, the CDR3 is TGCAGCTTTGCGGGACAGGGTGAAGCTTTCTTT. Translating it yields CSFAGQGEAFF.

The J gene is TRBJ2-2, the V gene TRBV5-1; possibly TRBD1 for D (5 bases). Germline CDR1 is SGHRS and CDR2 is YFSETQ. The CDR3 length is 16 residues. The germline V and J ends were trimmed by 4 bases and 6 bases, with 19 bases remaining between them. The CDR3 loop reads CASSGGSRGRAGELFF. The CDR3 DNA is TGCGCCAGCAGCGGTGGAAGTAGGGGCCGGGCCGGGGAGCTGTTTTTT.

Comment on this clone: Other DNA variants within this sample encode the same CDR3. CDR3 region: CASSLAGGNEKLFF. Here the CDR3 DNA reads TGTGCCAGCAGCTTGGCCGGGGGGAATGAAAAACTGTTTTTT. V gene TRBV5-4 combines with J gene TRBJ1-4; the D gene is possibly TRBD1 (5 bases). The germline V and J ends were trimmed by 0 bases and 5 bases, with 8 bases remaining between them. CDR3 length equals 14 residues. Germline CDR1 SGHNT, CDR2 YYREEE (reference sequence).